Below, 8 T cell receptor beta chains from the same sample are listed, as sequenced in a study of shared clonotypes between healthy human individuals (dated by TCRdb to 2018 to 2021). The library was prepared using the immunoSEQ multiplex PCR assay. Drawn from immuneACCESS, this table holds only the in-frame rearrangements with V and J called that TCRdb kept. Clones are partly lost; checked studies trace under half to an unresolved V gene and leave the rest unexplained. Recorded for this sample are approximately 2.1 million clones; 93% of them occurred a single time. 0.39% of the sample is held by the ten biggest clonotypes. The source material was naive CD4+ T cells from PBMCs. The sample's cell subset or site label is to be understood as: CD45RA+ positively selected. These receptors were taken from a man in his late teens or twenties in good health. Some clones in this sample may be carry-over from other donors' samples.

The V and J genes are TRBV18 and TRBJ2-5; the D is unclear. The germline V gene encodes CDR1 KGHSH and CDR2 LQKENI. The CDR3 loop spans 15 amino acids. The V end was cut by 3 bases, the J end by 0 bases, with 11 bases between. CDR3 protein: CASSPEQNYQETQYF. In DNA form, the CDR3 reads TGTGCCAGCTCACCGGAGCAGAACTACCAAGAGACCCAGTACTTC.

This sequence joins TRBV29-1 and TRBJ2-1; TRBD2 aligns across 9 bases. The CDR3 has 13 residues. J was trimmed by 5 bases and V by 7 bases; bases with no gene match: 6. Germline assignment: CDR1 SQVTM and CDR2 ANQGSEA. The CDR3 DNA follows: TGCAGCGGGAAACTAGCGGGCCACAATGAGCAGTTCTTC. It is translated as CSGKLAGHNEQFF.

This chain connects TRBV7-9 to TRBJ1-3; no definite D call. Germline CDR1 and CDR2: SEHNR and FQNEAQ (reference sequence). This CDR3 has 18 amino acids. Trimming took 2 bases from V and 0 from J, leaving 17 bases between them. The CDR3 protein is CASSLLGPPFVSGNTIYF. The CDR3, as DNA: TGTGCCAGCAGCTTATTGGGTCCTCCATTTGTCTCTGGAAACACCATATATTTT.

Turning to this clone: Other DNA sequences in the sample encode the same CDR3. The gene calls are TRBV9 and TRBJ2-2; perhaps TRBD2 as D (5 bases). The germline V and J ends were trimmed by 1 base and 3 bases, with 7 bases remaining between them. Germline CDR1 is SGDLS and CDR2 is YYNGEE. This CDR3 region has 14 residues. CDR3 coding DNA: TGTGCCAGCAGCGTACTAGCTTACACCGGGGAGCTGTTTTTT. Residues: CASSVLAYTGELFF.

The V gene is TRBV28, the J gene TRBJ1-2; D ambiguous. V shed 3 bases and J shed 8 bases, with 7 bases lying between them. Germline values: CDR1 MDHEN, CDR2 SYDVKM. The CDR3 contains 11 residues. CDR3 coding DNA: TGTGCCAGCAGTTTCCCCGGGGGCTACACCTTC. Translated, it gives CASSFPGGYTF.

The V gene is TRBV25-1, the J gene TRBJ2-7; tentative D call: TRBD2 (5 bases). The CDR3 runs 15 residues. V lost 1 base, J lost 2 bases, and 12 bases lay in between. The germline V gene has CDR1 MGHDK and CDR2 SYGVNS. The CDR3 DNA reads TGTGCCAGCAGTGAATTAGGCCGGGAAGCCTACGAGCAGTACTTC. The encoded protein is CASSELGREAYEQYF.

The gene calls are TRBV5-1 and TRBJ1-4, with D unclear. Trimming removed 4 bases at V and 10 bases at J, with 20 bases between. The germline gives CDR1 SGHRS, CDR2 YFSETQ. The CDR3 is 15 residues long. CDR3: CASSTRAGDSGKLFF. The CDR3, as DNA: TGCGCCAGCAGCACCAGAGCCGGGGATTCTGGAAAACTGTTTTTT.

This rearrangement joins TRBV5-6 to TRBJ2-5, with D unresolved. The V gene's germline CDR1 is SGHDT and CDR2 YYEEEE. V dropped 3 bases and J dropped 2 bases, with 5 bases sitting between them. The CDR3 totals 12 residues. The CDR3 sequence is CASSSVQETQYF. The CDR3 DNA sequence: TGTGCCAGCAGCTCCGTTCAAGAGACCCAGTACTTC.